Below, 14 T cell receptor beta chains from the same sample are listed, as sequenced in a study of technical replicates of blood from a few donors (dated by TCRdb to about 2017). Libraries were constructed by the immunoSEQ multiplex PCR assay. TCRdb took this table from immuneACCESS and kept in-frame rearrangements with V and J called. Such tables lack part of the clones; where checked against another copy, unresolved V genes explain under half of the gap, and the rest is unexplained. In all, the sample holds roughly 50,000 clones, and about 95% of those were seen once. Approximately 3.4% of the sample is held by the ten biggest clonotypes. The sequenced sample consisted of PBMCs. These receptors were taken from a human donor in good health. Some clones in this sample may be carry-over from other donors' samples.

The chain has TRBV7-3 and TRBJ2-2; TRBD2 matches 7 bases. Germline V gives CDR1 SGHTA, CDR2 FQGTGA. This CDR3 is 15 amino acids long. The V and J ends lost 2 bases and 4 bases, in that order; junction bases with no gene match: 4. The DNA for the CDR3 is TGTGCCAGCAGCTTAGATGAGCGGGGCACCGGGGAGCTGTTTTTT. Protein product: CASSLDERGTGELFF.

CDR3 nucleotides: TGCAGCGTTGTAGCGGGATCCACGAACACCGGGGAGCTGTTTTTT. Its translation: CSVVAGSTNTGELFF. The chain combines TRBV29-1 with TRBJ2-2, with 8 bases lining up with TRBD2. Per the germline V gene, CDR1 is SQVTM and CDR2 is ANQGSEA. V dropped 4 bases and J dropped 0; count of bases not matched to a gene: 4. The length of the CDR3 is 15 residues.

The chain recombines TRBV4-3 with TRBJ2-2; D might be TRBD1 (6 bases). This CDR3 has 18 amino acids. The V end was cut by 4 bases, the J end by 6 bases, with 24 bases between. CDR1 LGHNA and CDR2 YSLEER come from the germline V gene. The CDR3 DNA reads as TGCGCCAGCAGCCTTTTAGGGGGATTATTTCGGGTCCCCGGGGAGCTGTTTTTT. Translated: CASSLLGGLFRVPGELFF.

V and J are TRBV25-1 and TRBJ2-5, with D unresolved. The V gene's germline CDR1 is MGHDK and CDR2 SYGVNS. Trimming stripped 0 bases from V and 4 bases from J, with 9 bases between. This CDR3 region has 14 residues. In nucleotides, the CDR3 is TGTGCCAGCAGTGAATATAGTCCCCGAGAGACCCAGTACTTC. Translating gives CASSEYSPRETQYF.

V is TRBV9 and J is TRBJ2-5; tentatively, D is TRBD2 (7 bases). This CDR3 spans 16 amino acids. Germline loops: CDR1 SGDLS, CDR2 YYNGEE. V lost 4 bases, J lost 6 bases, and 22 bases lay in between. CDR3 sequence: CASSRYTGGQGKTQYF. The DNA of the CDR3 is TGTGCCAGCAGCCGGTATACGGGGGGCCAGGGGAAGACCCAGTACTTC.

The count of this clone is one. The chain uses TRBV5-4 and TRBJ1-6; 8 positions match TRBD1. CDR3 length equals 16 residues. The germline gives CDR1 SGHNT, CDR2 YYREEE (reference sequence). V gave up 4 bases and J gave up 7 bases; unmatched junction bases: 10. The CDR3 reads CASSKASRTGNSPLHF. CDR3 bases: TGTGCCAGCAGCAAAGCGTCTCGGACAGGGAATTCACCCCTCCACTTT.

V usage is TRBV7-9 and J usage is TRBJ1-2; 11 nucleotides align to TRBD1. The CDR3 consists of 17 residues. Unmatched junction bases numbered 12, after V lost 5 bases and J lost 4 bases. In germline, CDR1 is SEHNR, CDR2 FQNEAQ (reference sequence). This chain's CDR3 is CASSPQSAGTGGYGYTF. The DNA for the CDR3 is TGTGCCAGCAGCCCACAATCGGCCGGGACAGGGGGCTATGGCTACACCTTC.

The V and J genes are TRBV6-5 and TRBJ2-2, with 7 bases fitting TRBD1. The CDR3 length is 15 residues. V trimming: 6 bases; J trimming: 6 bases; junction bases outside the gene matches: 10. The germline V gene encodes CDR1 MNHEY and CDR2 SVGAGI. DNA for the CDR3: TGTGCCAGCAGCGGGCAGGGGGACAACTCCGGGGAGCTGTTTTTT. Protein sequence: CASSGQGDNSGELFF.

CDR3 bases: TGCAGTGCTCTAGAGGGCTTTTTT. Residues: CSALEGFF. The chain links TRBV20-1 to TRBJ1-4; D is unclear. The V end lost 5 bases, the J end lost 17 bases, and 9 bases lay between the germline ends. Germline CDR1 and CDR2: DFQATT and SNEGSKA (reference sequence). CDR3 length: 8 amino acids.

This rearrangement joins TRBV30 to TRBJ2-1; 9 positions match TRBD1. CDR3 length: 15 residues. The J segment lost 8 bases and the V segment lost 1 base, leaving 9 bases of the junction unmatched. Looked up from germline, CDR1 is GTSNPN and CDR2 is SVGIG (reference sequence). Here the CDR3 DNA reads TGTGCCTGGAGTGCGGGGACAGGGAGCTTTCATGAGCAGTTCTTC. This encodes CAWSAGTGSFHEQFF.

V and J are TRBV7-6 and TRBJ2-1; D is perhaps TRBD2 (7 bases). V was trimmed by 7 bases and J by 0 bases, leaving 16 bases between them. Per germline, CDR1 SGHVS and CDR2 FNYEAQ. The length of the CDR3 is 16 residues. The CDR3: CASTLGGGSSYNEQFF. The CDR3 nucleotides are TGTGCCAGCACTCTAGGGGGGGGCTCCTCCTACAATGAGCAGTTCTTC.

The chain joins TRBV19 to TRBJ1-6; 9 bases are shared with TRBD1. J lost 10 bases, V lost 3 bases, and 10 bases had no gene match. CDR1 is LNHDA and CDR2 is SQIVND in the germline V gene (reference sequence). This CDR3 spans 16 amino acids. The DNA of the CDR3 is TGTGCCAGTAGTATCACTACGGGACAGGGAAAGTCACCCCTCCACTTT. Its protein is CASSITTGQGKSPLHF.

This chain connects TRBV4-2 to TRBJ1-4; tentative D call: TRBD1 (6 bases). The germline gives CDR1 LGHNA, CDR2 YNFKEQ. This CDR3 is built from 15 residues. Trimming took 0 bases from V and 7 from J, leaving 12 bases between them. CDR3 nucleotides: TGTGCCAGCAGCCAAGAAACGGGGGGCAGTGAAAAACTGTTTTTT. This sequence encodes CASSQETGGSEKLFF.

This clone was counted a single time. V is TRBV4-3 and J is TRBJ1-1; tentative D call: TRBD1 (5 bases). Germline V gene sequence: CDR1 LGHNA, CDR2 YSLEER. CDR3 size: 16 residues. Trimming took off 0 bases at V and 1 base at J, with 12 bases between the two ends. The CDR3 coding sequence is TGCGCCAGCAGCCAAGATAGGGGAACAGGGAACACTGAAGCTTTCTTT. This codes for CASSQDRGTGNTEAFF.